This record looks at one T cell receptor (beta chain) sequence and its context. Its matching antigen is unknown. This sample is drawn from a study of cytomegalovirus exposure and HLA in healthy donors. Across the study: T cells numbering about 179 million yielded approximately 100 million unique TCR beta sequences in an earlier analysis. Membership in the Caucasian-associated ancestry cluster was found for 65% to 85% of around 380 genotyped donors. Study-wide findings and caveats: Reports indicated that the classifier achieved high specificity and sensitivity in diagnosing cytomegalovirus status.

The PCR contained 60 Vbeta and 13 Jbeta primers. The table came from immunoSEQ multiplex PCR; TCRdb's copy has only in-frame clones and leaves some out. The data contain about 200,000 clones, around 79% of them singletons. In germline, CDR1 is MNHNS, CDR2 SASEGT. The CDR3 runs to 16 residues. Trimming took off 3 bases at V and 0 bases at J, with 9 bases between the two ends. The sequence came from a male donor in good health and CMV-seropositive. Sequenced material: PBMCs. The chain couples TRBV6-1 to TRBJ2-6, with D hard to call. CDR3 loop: CASSDHRISGANVLTF. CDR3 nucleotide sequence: TGTGCCAGCAGTGACCACAGAATCTCTGGGGCCAACGTCCTGACTTTC.